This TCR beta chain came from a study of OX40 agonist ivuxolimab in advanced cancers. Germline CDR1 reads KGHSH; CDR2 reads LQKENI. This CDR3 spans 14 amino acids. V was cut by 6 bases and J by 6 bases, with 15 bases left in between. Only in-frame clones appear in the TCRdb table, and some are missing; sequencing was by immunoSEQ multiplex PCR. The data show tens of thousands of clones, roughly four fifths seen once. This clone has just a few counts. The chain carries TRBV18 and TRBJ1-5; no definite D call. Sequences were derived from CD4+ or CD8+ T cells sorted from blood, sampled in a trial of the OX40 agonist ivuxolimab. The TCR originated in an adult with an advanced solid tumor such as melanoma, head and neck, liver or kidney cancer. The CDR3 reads CASSLGPEAQPQHF. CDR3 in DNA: TGTGCCAGCTCCCTTGGGCCGGAGGCTCAGCCCCAGCATTTT.